The next 20 T cell receptor beta chains were all read from a single sample in a study of shared clonotypes between healthy human individuals. The data were produced by immunoSEQ multiplex PCR, yet TCRdb's version contains in-frame clones alone and is incomplete. Of 1.5 million to 2.5 million clones in the sample, roughly 94% were seen once. Naive CD8 cells comprised CD45RO-negative, CCR7-positively selected cells, excluding terminally differentiated effector memory CD45RA+ cells. Sequenced: naive CD8+ T cells sorted from blood. Receptor source: a man aged 18 to 30 in good health.

V and J are TRBV10-3 and TRBJ2-7; 9 nucleotides align to TRBD2. V shed 6 bases, J shed 6 bases, and the junction held 9 bases outside the gene matches. The CDR3 is 14 residues long. Germline CDR1 is ENHRY and CDR2 is SYGVKD. Written as DNA, the CDR3 is TGTGCCATCAGGCCGGCCGGACTAGCGTTCGAGCAGTACTTC. Its translation: CAIRPAGLAFEQYF.

Worth noting for this clone: The sample has other DNA sequences that encode this CDR3 too. V usage is TRBV4-1 and J usage is TRBJ2-7; no reliable D call. Per germline, CDR1 MGHRA and CDR2 YSYEKL. V shed 2 bases and J shed 0 bases, with 5 bases lying between them. The CDR3 has 13 amino acids. The CDR3 sequence: CASSQSISYEQYF. CDR3 sequence (DNA): TGCGCCAGCAGCCAATCTATCTCCTACGAGCAGTACTTC.

This chain uses TRBV28 with TRBJ2-1; D ambiguous. The CDR3 totals 17 residues. Germline assignment: CDR1 MDHEN and CDR2 SYDVKM. V shed 3 bases and J shed 0 bases, with 15 bases lying between them. The CDR3 reads CASSFWADQSSYNEQFF. In DNA form, the CDR3 reads TGTGCCAGCAGTTTTTGGGCCGATCAGAGCTCCTACAATGAGCAGTTCTTC.

The chain links TRBV2 to TRBJ2-7; 8 bases are shared with TRBD1. The CDR3 runs 15 residues. Germline V lookup: CDR1 SNHLY, CDR2 FYNNEI. V shed 9 bases and J 2 bases; nucleotides not matched to a gene: 12. The DNA for the CDR3 is TGTGCCAGAACAGCCCGACAGGGGAGCACCTACGAGCAGTACTTC. It translates to CARTARQGSTYEQYF. Together with reference TRBV2 and TRBJ2-7, the CDR3 gives the full variable domain: EPEVTQTPSHQVTQMGQEVILRCVPISNHLYFYWYRQILGQKVEFLVSFYNNEISEKSEIFDDQFSVERPDGSNFTLKIRSTKLEDSAMYFCARTARQGSTYEQYFGPGTRLTVT.

The genes are TRBV20-1 and TRBJ2-3; D not certain. Trimming pared 6 bases from V and 5 bases from J, leaving 9 bases between. Per germline, CDR1 DFQATT and CDR2 SNEGSKA (reference sequence). CDR3 length: 11 amino acids. The CDR3, as DNA: TGCAGTGCCACCTCCGGAGATACGCAGTATTTT. Translating gives CSATSGDTQYF.

This clone showed up just once. The chain links TRBV28 to TRBJ1-2, with D possibly TRBD1 on 5 matching bases. Germline V gene lookup returns CDR1 MDHEN and CDR2 SYDVKM. V was pared by 6 bases and J by 7 bases, with 12 bases between. CDR3 length: 12 amino acids. The CDR3 loop is CASRPQGIGYTF. The CDR3, as DNA: TGTGCCAGCAGGCCGCAGGGTATTGGCTACACCTTC.

The V and J genes are TRBV2 and TRBJ1-1; D uncertain. The ends were cut back, 4 bases at V and 4 bases at J, with 10 bases in the middle. This CDR3 region has 13 residues. Germline V lookup: CDR1 SNHLY, CDR2 FYNNEI. The CDR3 sequence: CASSVNWVTEAFF. The CDR3 DNA sequence: TGTGCCAGCAGTGTTAACTGGGTCACTGAAGCTTTCTTT. The whole variable domain, filled in from reference TRBV2 and TRBJ1-1, reads EPEVTQTPSHQVTQMGQEVILRCVPISNHLYFYWYRQILGQKVEFLVSFYNNEISEKSEIFDDQFSVERPDGSNFTLKIRSTKLEDSAMYFCASSVNWVTEAFFGQGTRLTVV.

The CDR3 sequence: CASSSSPGQPHLTYEQYF. The CDR3 coding sequence is TGTGCCAGCAGTTCCTCCCCCGGACAGCCACATTTGACCTACGAGCAGTACTTC. The chain employs TRBV27 and TRBJ2-7; D is possibly TRBD1 (6 bases). This CDR3 has 18 amino acids. The V end was cut by 4 bases, the J end by 2 bases, with 24 bases between. The germline gives CDR1 MNHEY, CDR2 SMNVEV (reference sequence).

Notes on this clone: At the DNA level, this CDR3 is encoded by other sequences in the same sample as well. The genes are TRBV7-6 and TRBJ1-5, with a possible D match to TRBD1 (5 bases). Germline CDR1 reads SGHVS; CDR2 reads FNYEAQ. Trimming removed 1 base from V and 5 bases from J, with 6 bases in between. The CDR3 runs 13 residues. Here the CDR3 DNA reads TGTGCCAGCAGCTTAGGAGGGGATCAGCCCCAGCATTTT. It encodes CASSLGGDQPQHF.

The chain uses TRBV4-3 and TRBJ1-3; TRBD1 aligns across 7 bases. There are 15 residues in the CDR3. The junction had 7 bases not matched to a gene; V was cut back by 4 bases and J by 4 bases. CDR1 is LGHNA, CDR2 YSLEER, per germline. The CDR3 spells CASSRLTGDGNTIYF. The DNA for the CDR3 is TGCGCCAGCAGCCGACTCACAGGGGACGGAAACACCATATATTTT.

The genes are TRBV5-1 and TRBJ2-5, with 13 nucleotides matching TRBD2. The germline V gene has CDR1 SGHRS and CDR2 YFSETQ. The trim removed 0 bases at V and 3 bases at J, leaving 5 bases unmatched. The CDR3 length is 17 residues. The CDR3 loop reads CASSLETSGGYEETQYF. The CDR3 DNA reads as TGCGCCAGCAGCTTGGAGACTAGCGGGGGGTACGAAGAGACCCAGTACTTC.

A single count supports this clone. V gene TRBV7-3 combines with J gene TRBJ2-5; a possible D gene is TRBD1 (6 bases). There are 14 residues in the CDR3. V lost 2 bases and J lost 5, with 12 bases in between. Germline loops: CDR1 SGHTA, CDR2 FQGTGA. The CDR3 DNA reads as TGTGCCAGCAGCTTAGTGGGGGCCCGGGAGACCCAGTACTTC. Its protein is CASSLVGARETQYF.

The chain joins TRBV6-1 to TRBJ2-2, with D possibly TRBD2 on 5 matching bases. Trimming took 1 base from V and 1 from J, leaving 7 bases between them. CDR1 MNHNS and CDR2 SASEGT come from the germline V gene. This CDR3 contains 15 residues. This chain's CDR3 is CASSEVRGNTGELFF. In DNA form, the CDR3 reads TGTGCCAGCAGTGAAGTTCGGGGGAACACCGGGGAGCTGTTTTTT.

This rearrangement joins TRBV7-9 to TRBJ2-3; the D gene is possibly TRBD2 (6 bases). Germline CDR1 is SEHNR and CDR2 is FQNEAQ (reference sequence). CDR3 length: 12 amino acids. Between the trimmed V and J ends, which lost 1 base and 8 bases, there was a span of 7 bases. The DNA for the CDR3 is TGTGCCAGCAGCTTAGGGGAGGCTACGCAGTATTTT. Its protein is CASSLGEATQYF.

This clone was seen only once. Other DNA sequences within the sample encode an identical CDR3. V and J are TRBV19 and TRBJ2-7; D uncertain. Trimming shortened V by 3 bases and J by 3 bases, and 12 bases separated the two germline ends. The germline V gene encodes CDR1 LNHDA and CDR2 SQIVND (reference sequence). CDR3 size: 14 residues. The DNA for the CDR3 is TGTGCCAGTAGTATCGCCGAGGCTAGCTACGAGCAGTACTTC. Its protein is CASSIAEASYEQYF.

This clone was seen a single time. J is TRBJ2-1 and V is TRBV5-6; D perhaps matches TRBD1 (6 bases). V lost 0 bases and J lost 4, with 11 bases in between. This CDR3 is built from 15 residues. Germline assignment: CDR1 SGHDT and CDR2 YYEEEE. The CDR3 protein is CASSLGDIPYNEQFF. CDR3 bases: TGTGCCAGCAGCTTGGGGGACATCCCGTACAATGAGCAGTTCTTC. Together with reference TRBV5-6 and TRBJ2-1, the CDR3 gives the full variable domain: DAGVTQSPTHLIKTRGQQVTLRCSPKSGHDTVSWYQQALGQGPQFIFQYYEEEERQRGNFPDRFSGHQFPNYSSELNVNALLLGDSALYLCASSLGDIPYNEQFFGPGTRLTVL.

DNA for the CDR3: TGCAGCGTTAAGGGGAGCAATGAGCAGTTCTTC. This codes for CSVKGSNEQFF. The chain employs TRBV29-1 and TRBJ2-1; D tentatively reads TRBD1 or TRBD2 (5 bases each). Germline values: CDR1 SQVTM, CDR2 ANQGSEA. This CDR3 has 11 amino acids. V was trimmed by 5 bases and J by 6 bases, leaving 8 bases between them.

The V call is TRBV4-1, the J call TRBJ1-2; D is unclear. V gave up 1 base and J gave up 4 bases, with 10 bases separating them. Germline V gene data show CDR1 as MGHRA and CDR2 as YSYEKL. There are 14 residues in the CDR3. CDR3 sequence (DNA): TGCGCCAGCAGCCAAGCCCAGGCTCTCTATGGCTACACCTTC. Translation: CASSQAQALYGYTF.

Comments on this clone: The sample holds other DNA sequences that translate to the same CDR3. CDR3 in DNA: TGCGCCAGCAGCTTGGCTAGCGGGGGGGCAATAGATACGCAGTATTTT. This encodes CASSLASGGAIDTQYF. The chain recombines TRBV5-1 with TRBJ2-3, with 12 bases matching TRBD2. The germline CDR1 and CDR2 sequences are SGHRS and YFSETQ. The CDR3 runs 16 residues. V was pared by 0 bases and J by 5 bases, with 4 bases of the junction left unmatched.

The J gene is TRBJ2-5, the V gene TRBV7-2, with TRBD2 identical over 7 bases. The CDR3 has 15 amino acids. The V and J ends lost 1 base and 3 bases, in that order; junction bases with no gene match: 5. In germline, CDR1 is SGHTA, CDR2 FQGNSA. The CDR3 protein is CASSLVLGTKETQYF. In nucleotides, the CDR3 is TGTGCCAGCAGCTTAGTCCTGGGGACTAAAGAGACCCAGTACTTC.